These T cell receptor beta chains were read from a single sample in a study of early stage breast cancer tumors. The table came from immunoSEQ multiplex PCR; TCRdb's copy has only in-frame clones and leaves some out. The sample lists tens of thousands of clones, around 90% occurring once. Sequenced input: blood. All receptors derive from a person aged 70 to 79 with breast cancer. Both conserved end residues are part of each CDR3. A D gene is named only where the DNA matches it firmly.

cdr3_aa: CASSQGNTEAFF
d_call: .
j_call: TRBJ1-1
v_call: TRBV28
cdr3_length: 12

cdr3_aa: CASSVEGTVRINSPLHF
d_call: TRBD1
j_call: TRBJ1-6
v_call: TRBV9
cdr3_length: 17

cdr3_aa: CASSLQGGNQPQHF
d_call: TRBD1
j_call: TRBJ1-5
v_call: TRBV27
cdr3_length: 14

cdr3_aa: CASSQRPAVGDFGYTF
d_call: .
j_call: TRBJ1-2
v_call: TRBV19
cdr3_length: 16

cdr3_aa: CAWRIGGTYEQYF
d_call: .
j_call: .
v_call: TRBV30
cdr3_length: 13

cdr3_aa: CASIRDRATNEQFF
d_call: TRBD1
j_call: TRBJ2-1
v_call: TRBV19
cdr3_length: 14

cdr3_aa: CASSEAGLFFSGNTIYF
d_call: .
j_call: TRBJ1-3
v_call: TRBV6-1
cdr3_length: 17

cdr3_aa: CASRPGTASSPLHF
d_call: TRBD1
j_call: TRBJ1-6
v_call: TRBV7-2
cdr3_length: 14

cdr3_aa: CASSLRVITEAFF
d_call: .
j_call: TRBJ1-1
v_call: TRBV5-6
cdr3_length: 13

cdr3_aa: CASSPDRRGNTIYF
d_call: TRBD1
j_call: TRBJ1-3
v_call: TRBV5-4
cdr3_length: 14

cdr3_aa: CAIARDRGGEKLFF
d_call: TRBD1
j_call: TRBJ1-4
v_call: TRBV10-3
cdr3_length: 14

cdr3_aa: CASSPGLPYNEQFF
d_call: .
j_call: TRBJ2-1
v_call: TRBV6-5
cdr3_length: 14

cdr3_aa: CASSLIRVDEQFF
d_call: .
j_call: TRBJ2-1
v_call: TRBV7-2
cdr3_length: 13

cdr3_aa: CASSRGLAAYNEQFF
d_call: TRBD2
j_call: TRBJ2-1
v_call: TRBV11-2
cdr3_length: 15

cdr3_aa: CASSRGTGGNQPQHF
d_call: TRBD1
j_call: TRBJ1-5
v_call: TRBV4-2
cdr3_length: 15

cdr3_aa: CASSLDGGDGSPLHF
d_call: .
j_call: TRBJ1-6
v_call: TRBV5-4
cdr3_length: 15

cdr3_aa: CASSVGTILTGELFF
d_call: .
j_call: TRBJ2-2
v_call: TRBV9
cdr3_length: 15

cdr3_aa: CASSFTGSYGYTF
d_call: .
j_call: TRBJ1-2
v_call: TRBV19
cdr3_length: 13

cdr3_aa: CASSLSRDSGYTF
d_call: .
j_call: TRBJ1-2
v_call: TRBV11-2
cdr3_length: 13

cdr3_aa: CASSYSGGRGDTQYF
d_call: TRBD2
j_call: TRBJ2-3
v_call: TRBV6-5
cdr3_length: 15

cdr3_aa: CASSRQGTNEQYF
d_call: TRBD1
j_call: TRBJ2-7
v_call: TRBV6-6
cdr3_length: 13

cdr3_aa: CASTWPSGDTEAFF
d_call: .
j_call: TRBJ1-1
v_call: TRBV6-6
cdr3_length: 14

cdr3_aa: CASSTGTGVTNYGYTF
d_call: TRBD1
j_call: TRBJ1-2
v_call: TRBV9
cdr3_length: 16

cdr3_aa: CASSQIGSPSYEQYF
d_call: .
j_call: TRBJ2-7
v_call: TRBV4-1
cdr3_length: 15

cdr3_aa: CASSRTGDLNTEAFF
d_call: TRBD1
j_call: TRBJ1-1
v_call: TRBV4-2
cdr3_length: 15

cdr3_aa: CASSPLAGGTYEQYF
d_call: TRBD2
j_call: TRBJ2-7
v_call: TRBV27
cdr3_length: 15

cdr3_aa: CSVGGGQLPDTQYF
d_call: .
j_call: TRBJ2-3
v_call: TRBV29-1
cdr3_length: 14

cdr3_aa: CASSRVTGVGTDTQYF
d_call: TRBD1
j_call: TRBJ2-3
v_call: TRBV7-2
cdr3_length: 16

cdr3_aa: CASSDRSAGAGTYEQYF
d_call: TRBD2
j_call: TRBJ2-7
v_call: TRBV18
cdr3_length: 17

cdr3_aa: CASSSTGLADETQYF
d_call: TRBD2
j_call: TRBJ2-5
v_call: TRBV7-9
cdr3_length: 15

cdr3_aa: CASSMGQGFDEQFF
d_call: TRBD1
j_call: TRBJ2-1
v_call: TRBV19
cdr3_length: 14

cdr3_aa: CASSYGQGNSPLHF
d_call: .
j_call: TRBJ1-6
v_call: TRBV6-6
cdr3_length: 14

cdr3_aa: CASSSGGGANYGYTF
d_call: .
j_call: TRBJ1-2
v_call: TRBV28
cdr3_length: 15

cdr3_aa: CASSLVGGRTGAEKLFF
d_call: TRBD1
j_call: TRBJ1-4
v_call: TRBV7-2
cdr3_length: 17

cdr3_aa: CADRGDRLGGRNIQYF
d_call: TRBD2
j_call: TRBJ2-4
v_call: TRBV23-1
cdr3_length: 16

cdr3_aa: CASSLDRRGEKLFF
d_call: .
j_call: TRBJ1-4
v_call: TRBV10-2
cdr3_length: 14

cdr3_aa: CASSQGLAGEGDTQYF
d_call: TRBD2
j_call: TRBJ2-3
v_call: TRBV4-1
cdr3_length: 16

cdr3_aa: CASSFRQGLDTEAFF
d_call: TRBD1
j_call: TRBJ1-1
v_call: TRBV6-5
cdr3_length: 15

cdr3_aa: CASSLSSYTDTQYF
d_call: .
j_call: TRBJ2-3
v_call: TRBV7-2
cdr3_length: 14

cdr3_aa: CASSYLDEQFF
d_call: .
j_call: TRBJ2-1
v_call: TRBV5-5
cdr3_length: 11

cdr3_aa: CASSEATGSNQPQHF
d_call: .
j_call: TRBJ1-5
v_call: TRBV6-1
cdr3_length: 15

cdr3_aa: CASSLGGDGIYGYTF
d_call: .
j_call: TRBJ1-2
v_call: TRBV7-2
cdr3_length: 15

cdr3_aa: CASSLGTSDTGELFF
d_call: TRBD2
j_call: TRBJ2-2
v_call: TRBV28
cdr3_length: 15

cdr3_aa: CASSEQGVQGSYEQYF
d_call: .
j_call: TRBJ2-7
v_call: TRBV5-1
cdr3_length: 16

cdr3_aa: CASSLGGGYRNQPQHF
d_call: .
j_call: TRBJ1-5
v_call: TRBV7-9
cdr3_length: 16